The 25 T cell receptor beta chains listed next were all sequenced from one sample in a study of T cells in localized non-small cell lung cancer. Produced via immunoSEQ multiplex PCR; TCRdb's table is partial and in-frame only. The sample holds around 30,000 clones, 80% to 90% seen once. Material: peripheral blood, obtained before any cancer treatment. The receptors stem from a male donor aged 60 or over with stage I lung adenocarcinoma.

This chain joins TRBV2 and TRBJ1-4; D unresolved. The V gene lost 1 base and the J gene lost 0 bases, with 9 bases spanning the gap. This CDR3 has 16 residues. Per the germline V gene, CDR1 is SNHLY and CDR2 is FYNNEI. The CDR3 coding sequence is TGTGCCAGCAGTGAAGGGAGGGCAGCAACTAATGAAAAACTGTTTTTT. This gives the protein CASSEGRAATNEKLFF.

This clone was counted between two and nine times. This chain joins TRBV6-5 and TRBJ1-1, with D possibly being TRBD1 (6 bases). This CDR3 is built from 15 residues. Trimming removed 6 bases at V and 3 bases at J, with 17 bases between. Germline CDR1 and CDR2: MNHEY and SVGAGI. CDR3 region: CASRPGTGYYTEAFF. The CDR3 DNA follows: TGTGCCAGCAGACCCGGAACAGGGTATTACACTGAAGCTTTCTTT.

The rearrangement uses TRBV19 and TRBJ2-5; TRBD2 matches 15 bases. CDR3 length: 16 amino acids. The J segment lost 2 bases and the V segment lost 3 bases, leaving 1 base of the junction unmatched. The germline V gene encodes CDR1 LNHDA and CDR2 SQIVND (reference sequence). In DNA, the CDR3 is TGTGCCAGTAGTATGGGACTAGCGGGGGGTCAAGAGACCCAGTACTTC. Residues: CASSMGLAGGQETQYF.

This sequence joins TRBV5-1 and TRBJ1-4; D unresolved. The V gene lost 5 bases and the J gene lost 0 bases, with 8 bases spanning the gap. The CDR3 covers 14 residues. CDR1 is SGHRS and CDR2 is YFSETQ in the germline V gene. As DNA, the CDR3 is TGCGCCAGCAGTTCTGGGTCAACTAATGAAAAACTGTTTTTT. This codes for CASSSGSTNEKLFF.

The CDR3: CASSQMFGKLFF. CDR3 nucleotide sequence: TGTGCCAGCAGCCAGATGTTCGGAAAACTGTTTTTT. The chain couples TRBV7-9 to TRBJ1-4; D gene unclear. Trimming took off 5 bases at V and 10 bases at J, with 11 bases between the two ends. The CDR3 runs 12 residues. Germline loops: CDR1 SEHNR, CDR2 FQNEAQ (reference sequence).

This chain links TRBV18 with TRBJ2-2, with D unclear. V was cut by 4 bases and J by 6 bases, with 9 bases left in between. The germline V gene encodes CDR1 KGHSH and CDR2 LQKENI. This CDR3 contains 13 residues. In nucleotides, the CDR3 is TGTGCCAGCTCACGAGTTTTTGCCGGGGAGCTGTTTTTT. It encodes CASSRVFAGELFF.

This sequence joins TRBV10-3 and TRBJ2-7; 7 bases line up with TRBD2. CDR3 size: 13 residues. The V gene end was trimmed by 4 bases and the J gene end by 7 bases; junction bases not matched to a gene: 7. The germline V gene has CDR1 ENHRY and CDR2 SYGVKD. The CDR3 sequence is CAISVSGAPEQYF. The CDR3 region has the DNA TGTGCCATCAGTGTGAGCGGGGCGCCGGAGCAGTACTTC.

The rearrangement links TRBV4-3 to TRBJ1-5, with a tentative D call TRBD1 (5 bases). The CDR3 has 15 residues. Between the trimmed V and J ends, which lost 0 bases and 4 bases, there was a span of 10 bases. The germline gives CDR1 LGHNA, CDR2 YSLEER. The DNA of the CDR3 is TGCGCCAGCAGCCAAGATTTGGGGCTTAATCAGCCCCAGCATTTT. Translating gives CASSQDLGLNQPQHF.

This clone is categorized as medium-sized (0.01 to 0.1%). V usage is TRBV20-1 and J usage is TRBJ1-1, with D unclear. The V and J ends lost 6 bases and 8 bases respectively, with 10 bases between them. This CDR3 comprises 10 residues. The germline V gene has CDR1 DFQATT and CDR2 SNEGSKA (reference sequence). The CDR3 protein is CSATSEEAFF. In nucleotides, the CDR3 is TGCAGTGCCACCTCCGAAGAAGCTTTCTTT.

The chain is built from TRBV6-5 and TRBJ2-7, with D perhaps given as TRBD1 or TRBD2 (6 bases each). The CDR3 is made up of 13 amino acids. V was trimmed by 5 bases and J by 6 bases, leaving 14 bases between them. Germline V lookup: CDR1 MNHEY, CDR2 SVGAGI. CDR3 sequence reads: CASSNTGTGEQYF. DNA of the CDR3: TGTGCCAGCAGTAATACAGGGACTGGCGAGCAGTACTTC.

The chain couples TRBV6-6 to TRBJ1-1, with unresolved D. CDR3 length: 11 amino acids. Germline V gene lookup returns CDR1 MNHNY and CDR2 SVGAGI (reference sequence). Trimming removed 4 bases from V and 9 bases from J, with 9 bases in between. The CDR3 nucleotides are TGTGCCAGCAGTTCCGCTACAAAAGCTTTCTTT. This encodes CASSSATKAFF.

This clone was recorded once. The same CDR3 arises from other DNA sequences in this sample as well. This chain connects TRBV6-6 to TRBJ2-5; a possible D gene is TRBD1 (5 bases). V was trimmed by 4 bases and J by 5 bases, leaving 5 bases between them. CDR3 size: 11 residues. Per the germline V gene, CDR1 is MNHNY and CDR2 is SVGAGI (reference sequence). Here the CDR3 reads CASSSGETQYF. In nucleotides, the CDR3 is TGTGCCAGCAGTTCAGGGGAGACCCAGTACTTC.

The J gene is TRBJ1-1, the V gene TRBV27; a weak D match, TRBD1 (6 bases). The germline gives CDR1 MNHEY, CDR2 SMNVEV (reference sequence). The V gene lost 0 bases and the J gene lost 0 bases, with 14 bases spanning the gap. This CDR3 is 17 amino acids long. The CDR3 nucleotides are TGTGCCAGCAGTTTATCTGGTTGGTGGGACATGAACACTGAAGCTTTCTTT. Amino acids: CASSLSGWWDMNTEAFF.

This chain links TRBV5-4 with TRBJ2-2, with a weak D call TRBD2 (5 bases). CDR3 length equals 14 residues. Germline CDR1 reads SGHNT; CDR2 reads YYREEE (reference sequence). The V end lost 4 bases, the J end lost 3 bases, and 10 bases lay between the germline ends. As DNA, the CDR3 is TGTGCCAGCAGCCCAACTAGGGACACCGGGGAGCTGTTTTTT. Translating gives CASSPTRDTGELFF. Full variable domain (missing parts from reference TRBV5-4 and TRBJ2-2): ETGVTQSPTHLIKTRGQQVTLRCSSQSGHNTVSWYQQALGQGPQFIFQYYREEENGRGNFPPRFSGLQFPNYSSELNVNALELDDSALYLCASSPTRDTGELFFGEGSRLTVL.

This clone is a singleton in its sample. This sequence joins TRBV29-1 and TRBJ2-3, with a possible D match to TRBD2 (5 bases). V lost 1 base and J 4 bases, leaving 12 bases between the germline ends. Germline V CDR1 and CDR2: SQVTM, ANQGSEA. This CDR3 comprises 14 residues. The CDR3 coding sequence is TGCAGCGTTGAAGCAGGAGGTACGGCAGATACGCAGTATTTT. This gives the protein CSVEAGGTADTQYF.

The rearrangement links TRBV28 to TRBJ2-7; D gene ambiguous. The germline V gene has CDR1 MDHEN and CDR2 SYDVKM. Trimming took 3 bases from V and 4 from J, leaving 10 bases between them. The CDR3 extends over 13 amino acids. CDR3 sequence (DNA): TGTGCCAGCAGTTTTAGTTCGTCATACGAGCAGTACTTC. This sequence encodes CASSFSSSYEQYF.

CDR3 loop: CATSRDQGANEKLFF. In DNA, the CDR3 is TGTGCCACCAGCAGAGATCAGGGGGCTAATGAAAAACTGTTTTTT. V usage is TRBV15 and J usage is TRBJ1-4; 7 positions match TRBD1. From germline, CDR1 is LNHNV and CDR2 YYDKDF (reference sequence). The trim removed 0 bases at V and 3 bases at J, leaving 1 base unmatched. This CDR3 comprises 15 residues. Combining the CDR3 with reference TRBV15 and TRBJ1-4 gives the whole variable domain DAMVIQNPRYQVTQFGKPVTLSCSQTLNHNVMYWYQQKSSQAPKLLFHYYDKDFNNEADTPDNFQSRRPNTSFCFLDIRSPGLGDTAMYLCATSRDQGANEKLFFGSGTQLSVL.

The chain employs TRBV4-2 and TRBJ1-3; unclear D gene. Trimming cost V 1 base and J 0 bases, with 16 bases left between them. There are 18 residues in the CDR3. In germline, CDR1 is LGHNA, CDR2 YNFKEQ. CDR3 sequence: CASSQVLFGVTSGNTIYF. The DNA for the CDR3 is TGTGCCAGCAGCCAAGTACTTTTCGGGGTGACCTCTGGAAACACCATATATTTT.

V usage is TRBV4-2 and J usage is TRBJ2-3; 12 bases fit TRBD2. Per germline, CDR1 LGHNA and CDR2 YNFKEQ. There are 21 residues in the CDR3. J lost 2 bases, V lost 0 bases, and 15 bases had no gene match. In nucleotides, the CDR3 is TGTGCCAGCAGCCAAGATCGGTCAGGACTAGCGGGGTCGGGGCACACAGATACGCAGTATTTT. The encoded protein is CASSQDRSGLAGSGHTDTQYF.

The chain is built from TRBV28 and TRBJ1-2, with a weak D call TRBD1 (5 bases). The germline V and J ends were trimmed by 7 bases and 0 bases, with 15 bases remaining between them. This CDR3 is built from 15 residues. Germline V gives CDR1 MDHEN, CDR2 SYDVKM. The CDR3 reads CASTPSGGANYGYTF. CDR3 bases: TGTGCCAGCACCCCTAGTGGGGGAGCTAACTATGGCTACACCTTC.

In this sample, this clone turned up a few times. The chain employs TRBV6-1 and TRBJ1-5; unclear D gene. V shed 2 bases and J shed 8 bases, with 10 bases lying between them. This CDR3 region has 13 residues. In germline, CDR1 is MNHNS, CDR2 SASEGT. CDR3: CASSEFRLEPQHF. In DNA, the CDR3 is TGTGCCAGCAGTGAATTCCGCCTTGAGCCCCAGCATTTT.

The CDR3 DNA follows: TGCGCCAGCAGGGCGACAACTAACTATGGCTACACCTTC. Translation gives CASRATTNYGYTF. The chain carries TRBV5-1 and TRBJ1-2, with D hard to call. CDR3 length: 13 residues. Germline CDR1 reads SGHRS; CDR2 reads YFSETQ. V was clipped by 5 bases and J by 0 bases, with 8 bases between them.

The table lists this clone with a count of one. The CDR3 DNA reads as TGTGCCAGTAGTCCGGGGACAGGGGTACTGACCCAGCATTTT. This encodes CASSPGTGVLTQHF. The chain combines TRBV19 with TRBJ1-5; 10 nucleotides match TRBD1. The CDR3 consists of 14 residues. From germline, CDR1 is LNHDA and CDR2 SQIVND (reference sequence). Trimming at V came to 5 bases and at J to 11 bases, leaving 9 bases not matched to a gene.

V usage is TRBV18 and J usage is TRBJ2-3; no reliable D call. CDR1 is KGHSH, CDR2 LQKENI, per germline. V was trimmed by 0 bases and J by 4 bases, leaving 5 bases between them. CDR3 length: 13 residues. The CDR3 here is CASSPPWSDTQYF. CDR3 nucleotide sequence: TGTGCCAGCTCACCACCGTGGTCAGATACGCAGTATTTT.

V and J are TRBV5-1 and TRBJ2-3, with D tentatively TRBD2 (5 bases). CDR1 is SGHRS and CDR2 is YFSETQ in the germline V gene. V gave up 2 bases and J gave up 0 bases, with 7 bases separating them. This CDR3 is 14 amino acids long. CDR3 bases: TGCGCCAGCAGCTTCAGGACTAGCACAGATACGCAGTATTTT. As protein: CASSFRTSTDTQYF. The whole variable domain, filled in from reference TRBV5-1 and TRBJ2-3, reads KAGVTQTPRYLIKTRGQQVTLSCSPISGHRSVSWYQQTPGQGLQFLFEYFSETQRNKGNFPGRFSGRQFSNSRSEMNVSTLELGDSALYLCASSFRTSTDTQYFGPGTRLTVL.